The rows below give T cell receptor beta chains drawn from one sample of a study of T cell responses to AZD1222 COVID-19 vaccine. Here immunoSEQ multiplex PCR was the method, and the copy in TCRdb shows in-frame clones only, minus some. The sample includes 150,000 to 160,000 clones, 85% to 95% of them seen just once. Sample: peripheral blood, taken 28 days after the second AZD1222 dose. These receptors originate from an adult who received the AZD1222 COVID-19 vaccine. Both conserved end residues are part of each CDR3. D genes are given only for firm matches. A row's size may be missing; if present it is once, few, many or a size class.

J gene,V gene,D gene,clone size,CDR3 DNA,CDR3 protein
TRBJ1-2,TRBV28,TRBD1,NA,TGTGCCAGCAACTACCCGGGACAGGGACCTATTCAGGGTGGCTACACCTTC,CASNYPGQGPIQGGYTF
TRBJ1-1,TRBV29-1,NA,NA,TGCAGCGTTACCGACTGGGGTGAAGCTTTCTTT,CSVTDWGEAFF
TRBJ2-7,TRBV28,NA,NA,TGTGCCAGCAGCTCAAGATACTCCTACGAGCAGTACTTC,CASSSRYSYEQYF
TRBJ1-6,TRBV15,NA,NA,TGTGCCACCAGCACCTCAGGGTTACCAAATTCACCCCTCCACTTT,CATSTSGLPNSPLHF
TRBJ1-6,TRBV6-5,NA,NA,TGTGCCAGCAGTCGAACCCAGTCGCTGGGGTATCCCCTCCACTTT,CASSRTQSLGYPLHF
TRBJ2-7,TRBV18,NA,NA,TGTGCCAGCTCACCACCCAACAGGTTCAACGAGCAGTACTTC,CASSPPNRFNEQYF
TRBJ1-1,TRBV28,TRBD1,NA,TGTGCCAGCAGCCTCCGGGACAGGAACACTGAAGCTTTCTTT,CASSLRDRNTEAFF
TRBJ1-2,TRBV18,TRBD1,NA,TGTGCCAGCTCACCGACGCAGGGGGCGGATGGCTACACCTTC,CASSPTQGADGYTF
TRBJ2-1,TRBV11-2,NA,NA,TGTGCCAGCAGCTCCGTTTCGGGAAACAATGAGCAGTTCTTC,CASSSVSGNNEQFF
TRBJ1-5,TRBV5-5,NA,NA,TGTGCCAGCAGGTTGGGGACCCCTCCTTCGACTCAGCCCCAGCATTTT,CASRLGTPPSTQPQHF
TRBJ2-7,TRBV18,TRBD2,NA,TGTGCCAGCTCACCCGCCGGGACTAGCGGGGGGAGGGAGCAGTACTTC,CASSPAGTSGGREQYF
TRBJ1-5,TRBV5-1,NA,NA,TGCGCCAGCAGCTTGACCCCAGGGGTGGGTCAGCCCCAGCATTTT,CASSLTPGVGQPQHF
TRBJ2-7,TRBV13,NA,NA,TGTGCCAGTATCAACCAAGGGCTAGCCGACAAGCAGTACTTC,CASINQGLADKQYF
TRBJ2-1,TRBV19,NA,once,TGTGCCAGTAGTATAGGACGCTTTAATGAGCAGTTCTTC,CASSIGRFNEQFF
TRBJ1-2,TRBV12-3/TRBV12-4,NA,NA,TGTGCCAGCAGCCTCACAGTAAACTATGGCTACACCTTC,CASSLTVNYGYTF
TRBJ2-7,TRBV19,NA,NA,TGTGCCAGTAGTATCGCGGCAGGAATGGCCTACGAGCAGTACTTC,CASSIAAGMAYEQYF
TRBJ2-7,TRBV2,NA,NA,TGTGCCAGCAGTGTGGGTTCGGGGCCTTCCTACGAGCAGTACTTC,CASSVGSGPSYEQYF
TRBJ2-2,TRBV30,TRBD2,NA,TGTGCCTGGGGGGGACTAGCGGAGGCGAACACCGGGGAGCTGTTTTTT,CAWGGLAEANTGELFF
TRBJ2-1,TRBV7-9,NA,NA,TGTGCCAGCAGCTCGGACGTATCCCAGGGGAATGAGCAGTTCTTC,CASSSDVSQGNEQFF
TRBJ1-2,TRBV19,NA,few,TGTGCCAGTAGTATAGTTGGAGGTGGCTACACCTTC,CASSIVGGGYTF
TRBJ2-4,TRBV6-2/TRBV6-3,TRBD1,NA,TGTGCCAGCAGTTACGGGACAGGAGGCAACATTCAGTACTTC,CASSYGTGGNIQYF
TRBJ2-1,TRBV3-1/TRBV3-2,NA,once,TGTGCCAGCAGCGCGGACCGTAACAATGAGCAGTTCTTC,CASSADRNNEQFF
TRBJ2-7,TRBV7-3,TRBD1,few,TGTGCCAGCAGCGCGACCGGGACAGGGGGCGACGAGCAGTACTTC,CASSATGTGGDEQYF
TRBJ1-2,TRBV7-9,TRBD1,NA,TGTGCCAGCAGCTCGTCGACAGGGTCTGGCTACACCTTC,CASSSSTGSGYTF
TRBJ1-4,TRBV6-5,NA,NA,TGTGCCAGCAGTAGTGACTTGGGGCCCCGTGAAAAACTGTTTTTT,CASSSDLGPREKLFF
TRBJ2-1,TRBV7-2,NA,NA,TGTGCCAGCAGCTTAAACCTTTGGGTTTACAATGAGCAGTTCTTC,CASSLNLWVYNEQFF
TRBJ1-1,TRBV4-1,NA,NA,TGCGCCAGCAGCGGCTCTGAAGCTTTCTTT,CASSGSEAFF
TRBJ1-5,TRBV4-1,TRBD1,once,TGCGCCAGCAGGAGCACAGGGGGTCTTGGGATTCAGCCCCAGCATTTT,CASRSTGGLGIQPQHF
TRBJ1-6,TRBV18,TRBD1,NA,TGTGCCAGCTCACCACTGGGACAGTATAATTCACCCCTCCACTTT,CASSPLGQYNSPLHF
TRBJ2-7,TRBV10-1,TRBD1,NA,TGCGCCAGCAGCCCCGGGACAGGGGCCAAGAGCGAGCAGTACTTC,CASSPGTGAKSEQYF
TRBJ2-1,TRBV9,TRBD2,once,TGTGCCAGCAGCCCCACCCCGGCGGGAGAGTTTCGCAATGAGCAGTTCTTC,CASSPTPAGEFRNEQFF
TRBJ1-5,TRBV27,TRBD1,NA,TGTGCCAGCAGTACACAGGGGGCGCATCAGCCCCAGCATTTT,CASSTQGAHQPQHF
TRBJ2-3,TRBV30,NA,NA,TGTGCCTGGAGGGGGTTTAGCGGACGCACAGATACGCAGTATTTT,CAWRGFSGRTDTQYF
TRBJ1-2,TRBV9,NA,once,TGTGCCAGCAGTCCGACAAGAGCTAACTATGGCTACACCTTC,CASSPTRANYGYTF
TRBJ1-1,TRBV5-6,NA,NA,TGTGCCAGCAGCTTTTGGGAGAACACTGAAGCTTTCTTT,CASSFWENTEAFF
TRBJ2-5,TRBV7-8,NA,NA,TGTGCCAGCAGCCGTCGAGTTCAAGAGACCCAGTACTTC,CASSRRVQETQYF
TRBJ2-2,TRBV5-5,NA,NA,TGTGCCAGCAGCCCCCGCCGGACAAGGAACACCGGGGAGCTGTTTTTT,CASSPRRTRNTGELFF
TRBJ1-5,TRBV3-1/TRBV3-2,NA,NA,TGTGCCAGCAGCTCGACAGGTGGGGGAAGCAATCAGCCCCAGCATTTT,CASSSTGGGSNQPQHF
TRBJ2-2,TRBV6-4,NA,NA,TGTGCCAGCAGTGCTGAACCGGAAGGCATCGGGGAGCTGTTTTTT,CASSAEPEGIGELFF
TRBJ2-5,TRBV5-1,NA,once,TGCGCCAGCAGATCGAATGATGCGATTTGGGAGACCCAGTACTTC,CASRSNDAIWETQYF
TRBJ1-2,TRBV6-5,TRBD1,NA,TGTGCCAGCAGGATGCCCGGGACAGTCTATGGCTACACCTTC,CASRMPGTVYGYTF
TRBJ1-5,TRBV18,NA,NA,TGTGTCAGCTCACGTTCGGGCGCAGATCAGCCCCAGCATTTT,CVSSRSGADQPQHF
TRBJ1-6,TRBV6-1,NA,once,TGTGCCAGCAGTGAAGGTGTACAGGGTACTTCACCCCTCCACTTT,CASSEGVQGTSPLHF
TRBJ1-6,TRBV24-1,NA,few,TGTGCCACCCTCCGGGGGGGCTATAATTCACCCCTCCACTTT,CATLRGGYNSPLHF
TRBJ2-7,TRBV2,NA,NA,TGTGCCAGCAGGCCCGACAGCTACGAGCAGTACTTC,CASRPDSYEQYF
TRBJ2-3,TRBV7-9,TRBD2,NA,TGTGCCCCCGCGGGGGAAAATACGCAGTATTTT,CAPAGENTQYF
TRBJ2-7,TRBV7-9,NA,once,TGTGCCAGCAGCTCGACAGGATTTCTCTCCTACGAGCAGTACTTC,CASSSTGFLSYEQYF